These 13 T cell receptor beta chains were sequenced from one sample in a study of control samples from healthy donors and cancer patients. Repertoires were generated with immunoSEQ multiplex PCR, while TCRdb's copy carries only in-frame clones and drops some. Of about 110,000 clones in the sample, approximately 84% are singletons; the top ten hold 6.5%. The sequenced sample consisted of blood. The receptors derive from a man between 18 and 29 years old in good health.

This clone was seen only a few times. The V gene is TRBV7-2, the J gene TRBJ2-5; tentatively, D is TRBD1 (7 bases). The germline V gene encodes CDR1 SGHTA and CDR2 FQGNSA. The CDR3 is 14 residues long. The V end lost 3 bases, the J end lost 7 bases, and 15 bases lay between the germline ends. This CDR3 reads CASSLDRRDGTQYF. CDR3 nucleotide sequence: TGTGCCAGCAGCTTGGACAGGCGGGATGGGACCCAGTACTTC.

The V and J genes are TRBV18 and TRBJ1-1; 8 bases are a match to TRBD1. The trim removed 5 bases at V and 3 bases at J, leaving 11 bases unmatched. The CDR3 runs to 16 residues. Germline V gene lookup returns CDR1 KGHSH and CDR2 LQKENI. Here the CDR3 reads CASSARQGMEDTEAFF. The CDR3 region has the DNA TGTGCCAGCTCAGCCCGACAGGGGATGGAGGACACTGAAGCTTTCTTT.

The chain is built from TRBV28 and TRBJ1-6; TRBD1 matches at 7 bases. Germline CDR1 is MDHEN and CDR2 is SYDVKM. This CDR3 contains 16 residues. Losses at the gene ends were 4 bases for V and 6 bases for J; bases not matched to a gene: 9. The DNA of the CDR3 is TGTGCCAGCAGTTCCACCGGGAGGGGGCTTAATTCACCCCTCCACTTT. This encodes CASSSTGRGLNSPLHF. The complete variable domain, with remaining parts taken from reference TRBV28 and TRBJ1-6, reads DVKVTQSSRYLVKRTGEKVFLECVQDMDHENMFWYRQDPGLGLRLIYFSYDVKMKEKGDIPEGYSVSREKKERFSLILESASTNQTSMYLCASSSTGRGLNSPLHFGNGTRLTVT.

The V and J genes are TRBV4-2 and TRBJ1-3; no firm D call. Trimming removed 5 bases at V and 0 bases at J, with 11 bases between. The V gene's germline CDR1 is LGHNA and CDR2 YNFKEQ. The CDR3 runs to 15 residues. CDR3 bases: TGTGCCAGCAGCTCCGGACCGGCCTCTGGAAACACCATATATTTT. Amino acid sequence: CASSSGPASGNTIYF.

The chain recombines TRBV3-1 (or the pseudogene TRBV3-2) with TRBJ1-2; possibly TRBD1 for D (5 bases). V lost 0 bases and J 4 bases, leaving 9 bases between the germline ends. Germline V gene data show CDR1 as LGHDT and CDR2 as YNNKEL (reference sequence). This CDR3 region has 14 residues. The CDR3 sequence is CASSQDGARYGYTF. The CDR3 region has the DNA TGTGCCAGCAGCCAAGATGGGGCTCGCTATGGCTACACCTTC.

This chain links TRBV7-9 with TRBJ2-7; D not resolved. Germline CDR1 reads SEHNR; CDR2 reads FQNEAQ (reference sequence). V lost 0 bases, J lost 6 bases, and 18 bases lay in between. CDR3 length equals 16 residues. CDR3 bases: TGTGCCAGCAGCTTAGCAAAGGCTAAGTGGAAGGTCGAGCAGTACTTC. Protein product: CASSLAKAKWKVEQYF.

J is TRBJ1-1 and V is TRBV7-8; D not resolved. Germline-derived CDR1 and CDR2 are SGHVS and FQNEAQ. Trimming shortened V by 5 bases and J by 1 base, and 11 bases separated the two germline ends. The CDR3 is 14 residues long. The DNA for the CDR3 is TGTGCCAGCAGCCCCGGACGGAAGAACACTGAAGCTTTCTTT. This codes for CASSPGRKNTEAFF.

V usage is TRBV4-2 and J usage is TRBJ1-3; possible D gene TRBD1, 6 bases. The V end was cut by 4 bases, the J end by 1 base, with 14 bases between. The CDR3 has 16 amino acids. Germline V gene sequence: CDR1 LGHNA, CDR2 YNFKEQ. The CDR3 region has the DNA TGTGCCAGCAGCCCCGGAGGGGGGGATTCTGGAAACACCATATATTTT. This sequence encodes CASSPGGGDSGNTIYF.

V usage is TRBV23-1 and J usage is TRBJ1-3; TRBD1 is a possible D gene (5 bases). TRBV23-1 is recorded as an ORF, its role being uncertain. Trimming took 3 bases from V and 2 from J, leaving 17 bases between them. The CDR3 covers 17 residues. As DNA, the CDR3 is TGCGCCAGCAGTCAGAATCCCCAGGGACTAGCTGGAAACACCATATATTTT. Protein sequence: CASSQNPQGLAGNTIYF.

The chain joins TRBV3-1 (or the pseudogene TRBV3-2) to TRBJ2-1; the D gene is possibly TRBD2 (5 bases). From germline, CDR1 is LGHDT and CDR2 YNNKEL (reference sequence). V gave up 4 bases and J gave up 10 bases, with 17 bases separating them. The CDR3 is 14 residues long. CDR3 loop: CASSPMIASMEQFF. The CDR3 DNA follows: TGTGCCAGCAGCCCTATGATAGCGTCGATGGAGCAGTTCTTC.

The table lists this clone with a few counts. This chain links TRBV3-1 (or the pseudogene TRBV3-2) with TRBJ1-2, with D uncertain. Deletions cut 4 bases from V and 4 bases from J, with 13 bases between. From germline, CDR1 is LGHDT and CDR2 YNNKEL (reference sequence). CDR3 size: 14 residues. In DNA, the CDR3 is TGTGCCAGCAGCCTGAGCAACGGACTCTATGGCTACACCTTC. This translates into CASSLSNGLYGYTF.

The chain recombines TRBV4-1 with TRBJ2-2, with D perhaps TRBD2 (6 bases). Germline V CDR1 and CDR2: MGHRA, YSYEKL. V dropped 2 bases and J dropped 5 bases, with 21 bases sitting between them. The CDR3 has 18 amino acids. This CDR3 is CASSQLRTGERGTGELFF. The CDR3 bases are TGCGCCAGCAGCCAACTTCGGACGGGAGAACGAGGGACCGGGGAGCTGTTTTTT.

The V call is TRBV7-9, the J call TRBJ2-3; no definite D call. CDR3 size: 13 residues. Trimming cost V 3 bases and J 4 bases, with 8 bases left between them. In germline, CDR1 is SEHNR, CDR2 FQNEAQ (reference sequence). The CDR3 nucleotides read TGTGCCAGCAGCTTCGTAGGCGCAGATACGCAGTATTTT. This translates into CASSFVGADTQYF.